Included here is one TCR beta chain sequence, with context. The antigen is unknown. The data derive from a study of CD8 T cells in Susac syndrome. Regarding the study as a whole: CD4+ T cell repertoires in Susac syndrome exhibited no evidence of clonal expansion.

RNA amounts of 0.5 to 1 ug underwent reverse transcription with random hexamers. TCRdb reprocessed the immunoSEQ multiplex PCR reads with MiXCR, giving one entry per CDR3 protein. The repertoire holds under 200,000 distinct CDR3 sequences, with 91% as singletons. Germline V gene sequence: CDR1 LGHNT, CDR2 FRNRAP. V shed 0 bases and J shed 4 bases, with 9 bases lying between them. The CDR3 extends over 14 amino acids. TCR beta was sequenced from blood CD8+ and CD4+ T cells. Bulk CD8+ and CD4+ cells came from magnetic negative isolation; CD8+ TEMRA by FACS. V is TRBV12-5 and J is TRBJ1-2; the D is unclear. Sample: CD4+ T cells from PBMCs. The clonotype was recovered from a human donor with Susac syndrome. For the CDR3, the DNA is TGTGCTAGTGGTTTGGTCCCAGGAGGCTATGGCTACACCTTC. This sequence encodes CASGLVPGGYGYTF.